Sequencing of this T cell receptor beta chain was carried out in a study of cytomegalovirus exposure and HLA in healthy donors. As for the study in general: The 120 validation repertoires used the same platform as the approximately 670 first-cohort repertoires (as reported by a later analysis). Study outcomes and limitations: The dataset shows that most TCR sequences were rare, while some public TCRs occurred in many donors. Overall, approximately 150 TCR beta chains were annotated as cytomegalovirus-associated.

As concerns this clone: Its antigen remains unidentified.

The data were produced by immunoSEQ multiplex PCR, yet TCRdb's version contains in-frame clones alone and is incomplete. In the table there are 180,000 or so clones, more than 75% of which are singletons. CDR3 length: 15 residues. The V segment lost 4 bases and the J segment 3 bases; nucleotides outside the gene matches: 6. CDR1 is SEHNR and CDR2 is FQNEAQ in the germline V gene (reference sequence). From the 120-subject validation cohort, which was separate from the roughly 690-subject first cohort, the donors were drawn. The sample comprised PBMCs. V gene TRBV7-9 combines with J gene TRBJ1-2, with 9 nucleotides matching TRBD1. The sequence was collected from a woman in her twenties or thirties in good health and CMV-seronegative. In DNA form, the CDR3 reads TGTGCCAGCAGCTCCGGGACAGGGAGGGACTATGGCTACACCTTC. This gives the protein CASSSGTGRDYGYTF.